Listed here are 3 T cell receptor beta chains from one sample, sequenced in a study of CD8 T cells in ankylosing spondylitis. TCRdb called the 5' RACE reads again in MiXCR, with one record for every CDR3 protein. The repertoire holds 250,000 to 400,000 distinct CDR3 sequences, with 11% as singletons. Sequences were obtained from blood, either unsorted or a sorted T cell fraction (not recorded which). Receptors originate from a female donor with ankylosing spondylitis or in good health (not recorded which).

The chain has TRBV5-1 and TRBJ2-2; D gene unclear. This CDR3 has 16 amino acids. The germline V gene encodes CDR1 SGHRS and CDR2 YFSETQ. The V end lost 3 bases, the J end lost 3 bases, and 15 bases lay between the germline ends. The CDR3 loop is CASSSGPQADTGELFF. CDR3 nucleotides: TGCGCCAGCAGCTCCGGGCCCCAGGCGGACACCGGGGAGCTGTTTTTT.

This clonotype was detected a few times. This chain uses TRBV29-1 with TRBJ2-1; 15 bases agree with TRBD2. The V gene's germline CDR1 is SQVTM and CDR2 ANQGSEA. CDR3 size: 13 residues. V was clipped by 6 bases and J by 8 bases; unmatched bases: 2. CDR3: CSVGTSGGYEQFF. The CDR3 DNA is TGCAGCGTGGGGACTAGCGGGGGGTATGAGCAGTTCTTC.

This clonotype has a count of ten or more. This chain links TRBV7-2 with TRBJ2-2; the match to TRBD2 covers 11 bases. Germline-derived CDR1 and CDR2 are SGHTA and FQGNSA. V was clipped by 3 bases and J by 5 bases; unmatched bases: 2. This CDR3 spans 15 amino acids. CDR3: CASSFSGRGTGELFF. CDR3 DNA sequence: TGTGCCAGCAGCTTTAGCGGGAGGGGTACCGGGGAGCTGTTTTTT.